This T cell receptor (beta chain) derives from a study of T cell changes during pregnancy in multiple sclerosis. The CDR3 spans 19 residues. V lost 4 bases to trimming and J lost 0 bases; unmatched junction nucleotides: 15. The V gene's germline CDR1 is SGHRS and CDR2 YFSETQ. Only in-frame clones appear in the TCRdb table, and some are missing; sequencing was by immunoSEQ multiplex PCR. The sample has over 70,000 clones; approximately 95% are singletons. The source is a female donor with multiple sclerosis, enrolled in a pregnancy study. Sample: peripheral blood, taken in the first trimester of pregnancy. V usage is TRBV5-1 and J usage is TRBJ1-3; 8 bases fit TRBD1. CDR3 DNA sequence: TGCGCCAGCAGCCCGACCGGACAGGGCGTACTCCGCTCTGGAAACACCATATATTTT. Residues: CASSPTGQGVLRSGNTIYF.